Following are 10 T cell receptor beta chains from one sample sequenced in a study of T cells of healthy individuals. TCRdb itself ran the 5' RACE reads through MiXCR, one entry per CDR3 protein. The sample yields about 96,000 distinct CDR3 sequences, approximately 18% seen once. Receptors were obtained from a human donor in good health.

The chain employs TRBV28 and TRBJ2-1, with 12 positions matching TRBD1. V lost 8 bases, J lost 6 bases, and 2 bases stayed unmatched. CDR1 is MDHEN and CDR2 is SYDVKM in the germline V gene. CDR3 size: 13 residues. CDR3 region: CASGTGGGNEQFF. The CDR3 DNA follows: TGTGCCAGCGGGACAGGGGGCGGCAATGAGCAGTTCTTC.

The rearrangement uses TRBV3-1 and TRBJ2-1; D call uncertain. Per the germline V gene, CDR1 is LGHDT and CDR2 is YNNKEL (reference sequence). V gave up 6 bases and J gave up 6 bases, with 24 bases separating them. The CDR3 contains 17 residues. CDR3 protein: CASSSDRTALLGNEQFF. In nucleotides, the CDR3 is TGTGCCAGCAGTTCAGATCGGACCGCCCTACTTGGCAATGAGCAGTTCTTC.

This chain links TRBV9 with TRBJ2-3, with TRBD2 matching over 7 bases. CDR1 and CDR2 from the germline V gene are SGDLS and YYNGEE. This CDR3 comprises 17 residues. Trimming at V came to 0 bases and at J to 2 bases, leaving 9 bases not matched to a gene. The CDR3 loop reads CASSVDGGVGVTDTQYF. The CDR3 coding sequence is TGTGCCAGCAGCGTAGATGGGGGGGTAGGGGTCACAGATACGCAGTATTTT.

The rearrangement links TRBV12-3 or TRBV12-4 to TRBJ1-1, with D hard to call. The CDR3 is 14 amino acids. V lost 3 bases and J lost 4, with 12 bases in between. The DNA for the CDR3 is TGTGCCAGCAGTTTCGGGGAGTCGGGCACTGAAGCTTTCTTT. Amino acid sequence: CASSFGESGTEAFF.

This clonotype came up many times. The rearrangement links TRBV20-1 to TRBJ2-5; 8 positions match TRBD2. Germline trimming cut 3 bases from V and 1 base from J; bases unmatched to any gene: 4. This CDR3 has 14 residues. From germline, CDR1 is DFQATT and CDR2 SNEGSKA (reference sequence). This CDR3 is CSASTSGPQETQYF. In DNA, the CDR3 is TGCAGTGCTAGCACTAGCGGTCCCCAAGAGACCCAGTACTTC.

This chain joins TRBV29-1 and TRBJ2-7, with TRBD2 identical over 7 bases. CDR1 and CDR2 (germline): SQVTM, ANQGSEA. This CDR3 has 16 amino acids. J was trimmed by 5 bases and V by 0 bases; bases with no gene match: 13. CDR3 coding DNA: TGCAGCGTTGAAGATCCCGACAGTTTTCGGGGGGACGAGCAGTACTTC. Residues: CSVEDPDSFRGDEQYF.

This clonotype has only a few counts. The rearrangement links TRBV11-1 to TRBJ1-2, with no clear D. From germline, CDR1 is SGHAT and CDR2 FQDESV (reference sequence). This CDR3 has 13 amino acids. The V and J ends lost 3 bases and 4 bases respectively, with 9 bases between them. The DNA of the CDR3 is TGTGCCAGCAGCTTTGGTCAACTCTATGGCTACACCTTC. It specifies CASSFGQLYGYTF.

The rearrangement joins TRBV28 to TRBJ1-5, with D perhaps matching TRBD1 (6 bases). V was shortened by 6 bases and J by 2 bases, with 14 bases between the two germline ends. Germline V gene lookup returns CDR1 MDHEN and CDR2 SYDVKM. This CDR3 contains 15 residues. The CDR3 coding sequence is TGTGCCAGCAGCCAACAGGGTTTTGGCAATCAGCCCCAGCATTTT. The encoded protein is CASSQQGFGNQPQHF.

This clonotype was seen only a few times. This chain joins TRBV9 and TRBJ2-7; 10 bases match TRBD2. Trimming at V came to 4 bases and at J to 3 bases, leaving 4 bases not matched to a gene. Germline V gene sequence: CDR1 SGDLS, CDR2 YYNGEE. The CDR3 covers 14 residues. The CDR3 region is CASSPRLAGYEQYF. In DNA, the CDR3 is TGTGCCAGCAGCCCCCGACTAGCGGGCTACGAGCAGTACTTC.

This clonotype appeared a single time. This chain uses TRBV20-1 with TRBJ1-2; D is unresolved. The CDR3 loop spans 12 amino acids. Between the trimmed V and J ends, which lost 6 bases and 2 bases, there was a span of 10 bases. Germline V gene data show CDR1 as DFQATT and CDR2 as SNEGSKA (reference sequence). The CDR3 protein is CSASLPNYGYTF. CDR3 sequence (DNA): TGCAGTGCGAGTTTGCCAAACTATGGCTACACCTTC.